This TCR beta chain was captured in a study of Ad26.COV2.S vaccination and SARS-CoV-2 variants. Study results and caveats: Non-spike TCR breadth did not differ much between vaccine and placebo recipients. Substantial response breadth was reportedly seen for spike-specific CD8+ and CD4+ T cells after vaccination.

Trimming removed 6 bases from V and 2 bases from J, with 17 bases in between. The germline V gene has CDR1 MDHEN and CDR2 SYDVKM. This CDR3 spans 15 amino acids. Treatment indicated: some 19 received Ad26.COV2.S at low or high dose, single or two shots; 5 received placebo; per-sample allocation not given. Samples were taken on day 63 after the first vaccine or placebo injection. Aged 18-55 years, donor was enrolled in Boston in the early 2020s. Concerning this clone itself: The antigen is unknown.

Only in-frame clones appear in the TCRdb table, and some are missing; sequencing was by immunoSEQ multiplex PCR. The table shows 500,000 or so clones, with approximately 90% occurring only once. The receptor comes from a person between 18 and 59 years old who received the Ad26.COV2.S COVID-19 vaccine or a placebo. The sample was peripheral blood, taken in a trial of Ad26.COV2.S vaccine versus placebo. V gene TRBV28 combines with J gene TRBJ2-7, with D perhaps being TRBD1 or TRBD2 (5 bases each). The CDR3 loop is CASRRLRDPAYEQYF. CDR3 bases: TGTGCCAGCAGACGACTCCGGGACCCCGCCTACGAGCAGTACTTC. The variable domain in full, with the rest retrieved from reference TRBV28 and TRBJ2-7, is DVKVTQSSRYLVKRTGEKVFLECVQDMDHENMFWYRQDPGLGLRLIYFSYDVKMKEKGDIPEGYSVSREKKERFSLILESASTNQTSMYLCASRRLRDPAYEQYFGPGTRLTVT.